One and the same sample provided the 30 T cell receptor beta chains below, sequenced in a study of T cell responses to AZD1222 COVID-19 vaccine. Clones were read by immunoSEQ multiplex PCR, and TCRdb kept only the in-frame ones, dropping some. The top ten hold just under 3% of the sample, which has about 140,000 clones, about 90% seen once. This specimen consisted of peripheral blood, obtained on day 0 of AZD1222 vaccination. Receptor source: an adult in good health.

The chain uses TRBV28 and TRBJ1-2, with D perhaps matching TRBD1 (5 bases). The CDR3 spans 14 residues. Trimming shortened V by 9 bases and J by 2 bases, and 16 bases separated the two germline ends. Germline V lookup: CDR1 MDHEN, CDR2 SYDVKM. This chain's CDR3 is CASLMPGRNYGYTF. The CDR3 DNA is TGTGCCAGTCTGATGCCGGGACGGAACTATGGCTACACCTTC.

The chain links TRBV19 to TRBJ2-2; tentative D call: TRBD1 (5 bases). Germline V gives CDR1 LNHDA, CDR2 SQIVND (reference sequence). Trimming took off 5 bases at V and 6 bases at J, with 10 bases between the two ends. This CDR3 region has 13 residues. Written as DNA, the CDR3 is TGTGCCAGTAGTCAACAGGTCGCCGGGGAGCTGTTTTTT. Translation gives CASSQQVAGELFF.

This chain joins TRBV25-1 and TRBJ2-3; 9 positions match TRBD2. From germline, CDR1 is MGHDK and CDR2 SYGVNS. The CDR3 totals 15 residues. Trimming at V came to 5 bases and at J to 1 base, leaving 4 bases not matched to a gene. CDR3 amino acids: CASSLSGGRTDTQYF. CDR3 nucleotide sequence: TGTGCCAGCAGTTTAAGCGGGGGGCGCACAGATACGCAGTATTTT. Based on the CDR3 plus reference TRBV25-1 and TRBJ2-3, the full variable domain is EADIYQTPRYLVIGTGKKITLECSQTMGHDKMYWYQQDPGMELHLIHYSYGVNSTEKGDLSSESTVSRIRTEHFPLTLESARPSHTSQYLCASSLSGGRTDTQYFGPGTRLTVL.

This clone is a singleton in its sample. V gene TRBV27 combines with J gene TRBJ2-7; the match to TRBD2 covers 15 bases. The germline gives CDR1 MNHEY, CDR2 SMNVEV (reference sequence). The CDR3 loop spans 18 amino acids. J gave up 0 bases and V 4 bases, and 7 bases lay outside the gene matches. CDR3 sequence reads: CASSSAGLAGGSSYEQYF. As DNA, the CDR3 is TGTGCCAGCAGTTCCGCCGGACTAGCGGGAGGGAGCTCCTACGAGCAGTACTTC.

This chain links TRBV5-1 with TRBJ1-4; 7 positions agree with TRBD1. Germline V gives CDR1 SGHRS, CDR2 YFSETQ. The CDR3 is 14 amino acids. Unmatched junction bases numbered 6, after V lost 3 bases and J lost 7 bases. The CDR3 region has the DNA TGCGCCAGCAGCTCTTCAGGGGGATTTGAAAAACTGTTTTTT. Translating gives CASSSSGGFEKLFF. The full variable domain, completed using reference TRBV5-1 and TRBJ1-4, is KAGVTQTPRYLIKTRGQQVTLSCSPISGHRSVSWYQQTPGQGLQFLFEYFSETQRNKGNFPGRFSGRQFSNSRSEMNVSTLELGDSALYLCASSSSGGFEKLFFGSGTQLSVL.

The gene calls are TRBV4-3 and TRBJ2-1; maybe TRBD2 (5 bases). Germline V lookup: CDR1 LGHNA, CDR2 YSLEER. With 0 bases removed from V and 7 bases from J, the gap between germline ends came to 16 bases. The CDR3 loop spans 16 amino acids. The CDR3 region has the DNA TGCGCCAGCAGCCAAGATTTGTGGGAGTTCGGGAATGAGCAGTTCTTC. This encodes CASSQDLWEFGNEQFF.

CDR3 nucleotides: TGTGCCATCAGTGACTCGGGACTAGCGGGGGTAAATTCCTACGAGCAGTACTTC. Its translation: CAISDSGLAGVNSYEQYF. The V gene is TRBV10-3, the J gene TRBJ2-7; TRBD2 aligns across 14 bases. With V trimmed by 3 bases and J by 1 base, 8 bases remained unmatched. CDR3 length: 18 residues. Looked up from germline, CDR1 is ENHRY and CDR2 is SYGVKD.

This chain joins TRBV29-1 and TRBJ2-4; a weak D match, TRBD2 (7 bases). The germline gives CDR1 SQVTM, CDR2 ANQGSEA. CDR3 length: 12 residues. Trimming pared 6 bases from V and 7 bases from J, leaving 13 bases between. CDR3 region: CSVAGAGNIQYF. CDR3 in DNA: TGCAGCGTCGCGGGGGCGGGGAACATTCAGTACTTC.

This rearrangement joins TRBV29-1 to TRBJ2-7; D gene uncertain. Germline assignment: CDR1 SQVTM and CDR2 ANQGSEA. This CDR3 comprises 14 residues. Trimming shortened V by 4 bases and J by 1 base, and 14 bases separated the two germline ends. This CDR3 reads CSVVDRGPSYEQYF. DNA of the CDR3: TGCAGCGTTGTTGACCGAGGACCTTCCTACGAGCAGTACTTC.

The chain has TRBV6-2 or TRBV6-3 and TRBJ1-1; unclear D gene. Trimming left V 5 bases short and J 7 bases short, with 14 bases between. Germline V gene data show CDR1 as MNHEY and CDR2 as SVGEGT. The CDR3 is 13 residues long. The CDR3 region is CASSTRGFVEAFF. The CDR3 nucleotides read TGTGCCAGCAGTACGAGAGGGTTCGTTGAAGCTTTCTTT.

This chain links TRBV19 with TRBJ1-2; maybe TRBD1 (5 bases). Trimming cost V 4 bases and J 4 bases, with 10 bases left between them. Germline CDR1 is LNHDA and CDR2 is SQIVND (reference sequence). The CDR3 is 13 residues long. For the CDR3, the DNA is TGTGCCAGTAGTACGGGACTGATCTATGGCTACACCTTC. This codes for CASSTGLIYGYTF.

V usage is TRBV5-6 and J usage is TRBJ2-7, with D hard to call. V was cut by 7 bases and J by 2 bases, with 16 bases left in between. CDR3 length equals 14 residues. Germline V CDR1 and CDR2: SGHDT, YYEEEE. The CDR3 protein is CASAPLDRAYEQYF. CDR3 bases: TGTGCCAGCGCACCACTGGATAGGGCCTACGAGCAGTACTTC.

This clone has only one observation. The rearrangement links TRBV28 to TRBJ1-4; 8 nucleotides agree with TRBD1. Germline V CDR1 and CDR2: MDHEN, SYDVKM. Trimming took 3 bases from V and 8 from J; bases not matched to a gene: 5. This CDR3 contains 14 residues. CDR3 in DNA: TGTGCCAGCAGTTTTGTACAGGGGGGCGAAAAACTGTTTTTT. Encoded protein: CASSFVQGGEKLFF.

The sample holds a few counts of this clone. The J gene is TRBJ1-2, the V gene TRBV6-5; TRBD1 matches 9 bases. Germline CDR1 MNHEY, CDR2 SVGAGI. The CDR3 is made up of 14 amino acids. Trimming cost V 6 bases and J 4 bases; bases outside gene matches: 6. CDR3 coding DNA: TGTGCCAGCAGGGGACAGGGATATAGCTATGGCTACACCTTC. It is translated as CASRGQGYSYGYTF.

The chain uses TRBV25-1 and TRBJ1-4; TRBD1 matches 7 bases. The CDR3 contains 16 residues. Germline values: CDR1 MGHDK, CDR2 SYGVNS. After removal of 5 bases from V and 4 bases from J, the junction contained 10 bases not matched to a gene. The CDR3 DNA is TGTGCCAGCAGTAGATCCAGACAGGGACTTAATGAAAAACTGTTTTTT. Translation gives CASSRSRQGLNEKLFF.

The chain joins TRBV4-1 to TRBJ1-5, with D perhaps TRBD1 (5 bases). The germline V and J ends were trimmed by 4 bases and 0 bases, with 13 bases remaining between them. In germline, CDR1 is MGHRA, CDR2 YSYEKL. The CDR3 runs to 16 residues. In DNA, the CDR3 is TGCGCCAGCAGCCCGTGGGGCGATTATAGCAATCAGCCCCAGCATTTT. Protein: CASSPWGDYSNQPQHF.

This chain uses TRBV6-5 with TRBJ1-2; 10 bases align to TRBD1. The CDR3 extends over 15 amino acids. Looked up from germline, CDR1 is MNHEY and CDR2 is SVGAGI. Trimming cost V 7 bases and J 2 bases; bases outside gene matches: 7. CDR3 region: CASTDPGQGNYGYTF. The DNA for the CDR3 is TGTGCCAGCACCGATCCGGGACAGGGGAACTATGGCTACACCTTC.

The chain links TRBV10-3 to TRBJ1-6, with a possible D match to TRBD1 (6 bases). The germline V gene encodes CDR1 ENHRY and CDR2 SYGVKD. The V end was cut by 9 bases, the J end by 7 bases, with 13 bases between. The CDR3 length is 13 residues. The CDR3 DNA sequence: TGTGCCATGAGGGGGACTCACAATTCACCCCTCCACTTT. Translating gives CAMRGTHNSPLHF.

The chain has TRBV28 and TRBJ2-4; D possibly corresponds to TRBD2 (6 bases). CDR3 length: 16 residues. Trimming left V 5 bases short and J 0 bases short, with 14 bases between. In germline, CDR1 is MDHEN, CDR2 SYDVKM. The CDR3 sequence is CASSIRGKLAKNIQYF. DNA for the CDR3: TGTGCCAGCAGTATCCGGGGGAAACTAGCCAAAAACATTCAGTACTTC.

The genes are TRBV19 and TRBJ2-1; D remains unclear. The CDR3 loop spans 15 amino acids. Germline CDR1 LNHDA, CDR2 SQIVND (reference sequence). Trimming left V 6 bases short and J 0 bases short, with 12 bases between. CDR3 coding DNA: TGTGCCAGTAGACTCGGGCAAAACTCCTACAATGAGCAGTTCTTC. Translating it yields CASRLGQNSYNEQFF. Full variable domain (missing parts from reference TRBV19 and TRBJ2-1): DGGITQSPKYLFRKEGQNVTLSCEQNLNHDAMYWYRQDPGQGLRLIYYSQIVNDFQKGDIAEGYSVSREKKESFPLTVTSAQKNPTAFYLCASRLGQNSYNEQFFGPGTRLTVL.

With regard to this clone: A read error may account for a junction end that differs from germline. The rearrangement links TRBV2 to TRBJ2-7; perhaps TRBD1 as D (6 bases). Germline V gene lookup returns CDR1 SNHLY and CDR2 FYNNEI. This CDR3 is 12 amino acids long. The CDR3 DNA follows: TGTGCCAGCAGGCAGGACAGTGTACGGCGCTCCTTC. Translating gives CASRQDSVRRSF.

The chain links TRBV7-8 to TRBJ1-2; no reliable D call. The CDR3 extends over 15 amino acids. Trimming removed 1 base from V and 4 bases from J, with 13 bases in between. CDR1 and CDR2 from the germline V gene are SGHVS and FQNEAQ. CDR3 sequence: CASSLGVRASYGYTF. The CDR3 nucleotides are TGTGCCAGCAGCTTAGGGGTCCGGGCCAGCTATGGCTACACCTTC.

V usage is TRBV7-8 and J usage is TRBJ1-2; D is unresolved. This CDR3 is 16 amino acids long. V dropped 0 bases and J dropped 1 base, with 12 bases sitting between them. Germline CDR1 SGHVS, CDR2 FQNEAQ. The CDR3 coding sequence is TGTGCCAGCAGCTTAGCGCTCGGTTCGGGTAACTATGGCTACACCTTC. Its translation is CASSLALGSGNYGYTF.

V is TRBV30 and J is TRBJ1-3; D unclear. CDR1 and CDR2 (germline): GTSNPN, SVGIG (reference sequence). Between the trimmed V and J ends, which lost 4 bases and 2 bases, there was a span of 18 bases. The CDR3 spans 16 residues. CDR3 amino acids: CAWTVKGGGTGNTIYF. The CDR3 region has the DNA TGTGCCTGGACTGTCAAGGGCGGAGGAACTGGAAACACCATATATTTT.

The CDR3 coding sequence is TGTGCCAGCAGCGCAGGGGGGGATCAGCCCCAGCATTTT. Translating it yields CASSAGGDQPQHF. The gene calls are TRBV7-2 and TRBJ1-5; 7 nucleotides match TRBD1. The CDR3 consists of 13 residues. Germline values: CDR1 SGHTA, CDR2 FQGNSA. The V and J ends lost 5 bases and 5 bases, in that order; junction bases with no gene match: 3.

This chain joins TRBV27 and TRBJ2-7; TRBD2 matches at 8 bases. The germline CDR1 and CDR2 sequences are MNHEY and SMNVEV (reference sequence). V shed 4 bases and J 2 bases; nucleotides not matched to a gene: 1. The CDR3 is 13 residues long. CDR3 in amino acids: CASSSGRAYEQYF. Written as DNA, the CDR3 is TGTGCCAGCAGTTCCGGGAGGGCCTACGAGCAGTACTTC.

V usage is TRBV12-3 or TRBV12-4 and J usage is TRBJ1-5; D is unresolved. The V and J ends lost 6 bases and 1 base respectively, with 7 bases between them. There are 13 residues in the CDR3. CDR3 residues: CASRDLSNQPQHF. The CDR3 DNA is TGTGCCAGCAGAGATTTAAGCAATCAGCCCCAGCATTTT.

The chain employs TRBV28 and TRBJ1-5; tentative D call: TRBD1 (5 bases). The V gene lost 9 bases and the J gene lost 6 bases, with 21 bases spanning the gap. This CDR3 is built from 15 residues. Germline V gene data show CDR1 as MDHEN and CDR2 as SYDVKM. The CDR3 is CASRNREGKGQPQHF. The CDR3 nucleotides are TGTGCCAGTAGGAACCGGGAGGGGAAAGGTCAGCCCCAGCATTTT.

V gene TRBV5-1 combines with J gene TRBJ2-1, with a weak D call TRBD2 (6 bases). The germline CDR1 and CDR2 sequences are SGHRS and YFSETQ. The CDR3 runs to 12 residues. Trimming removed 2 bases from V and 9 bases from J, with 9 bases in between. The CDR3 DNA reads as TGCGCCAGCAGCTTCGGGCGGGGTGAGCAGTTCTTC. It specifies CASSFGRGEQFF. Combining the CDR3 with reference TRBV5-1 and TRBJ2-1 gives the whole variable domain KAGVTQTPRYLIKTRGQQVTLSCSPISGHRSVSWYQQTPGQGLQFLFEYFSETQRNKGNFPGRFSGRQFSNSRSEMNVSTLELGDSALYLCASSFGRGEQFFGPGTRLTVL.

This chain uses TRBV2 with TRBJ1-1; D ambiguous. The CDR3 is 16 residues long. The ends were cut back, 6 bases at V and 4 bases at J, with 21 bases in the middle. Germline loops: CDR1 SNHLY, CDR2 FYNNEI. CDR3 sequence (DNA): TGTGCCAGCAGCCCTACGCGAGGGCGCCTACTCACTGAAGCTTTCTTT. This sequence encodes CASSPTRGRLLTEAFF. The full variable domain, in which reference TRBV2 and TRBJ1-1 provide the parts outside the CDR3, is EPEVTQTPSHQVTQMGQEVILRCVPISNHLYFYWYRQILGQKVEFLVSFYNNEISEKSEIFDDQFSVERPDGSNFTLKIRSTKLEDSAMYFCASSPTRGRLLTEAFFGQGTRLTVV.